This TCR beta chain was captured by sequencing in a study of T cell repertoires in cytomegalovirus infection. Study-wide background: HLA-B-restricted CMV epitopes that are well studied, plus recently identified HLA-C-restricted ones, were used by the study.

Remarks on this clonotype: Its target is not known.

From the reads, TCRdb called clonotypes with MiXCR, one entry per CDR3 protein. The sample carries a few hundred thousand distinct CDR3 sequences, approximately 40% recorded once. Notes on the study in general: Of the TCR beta families, the public ones yielded a cumulative frequency that identified carriers of CMV plus the relevant HLA.

The CDR3 length is 12 residues. Per the germline V gene, CDR1 is SQVTM and CDR2 is ANQGSEA. This clonotype was sampled from a human donor in good health (CMV status not recorded). Some clones in this sample may be carry-over from other donors' samples. The sequencing here drew on cultured PBMCs, taken from culture after CMV antigen stimulation. The genes are TRBV29-1 and TRBJ2-1; D might be TRBD1 (6 bases). The CDR3 is CTVGTPYNEQFF. CDR3 bases: TGCACCGTGGGGACACCTTACAATGAGCAGTTCTTC.